This T cell receptor (beta chain) was profiled in a study of control samples from healthy donors and cancer patients. Germline-derived CDR1 and CDR2 are SEHNR and FQNEAQ (reference sequence). The V end lost 3 bases, the J end lost 3 bases, and 10 bases lay between the germline ends. The CDR3 contains 14 residues. Using immunoSEQ multiplex PCR, the repertoire was profiled, and TCRdb retains in-frame clones only, with some absent. Altogether 200,000 or so clones are present, about 95% being singletons, with the ten largest covering approximately 1.5%. The genes are TRBV7-9 and TRBJ2-3; D possibly matches TRBD1 or TRBD2 (5 bases each). Sequencing used blood. The clonotype was recovered from a man between 45 and 60 years old in good health. The CDR3 sequence: CASSLGVGTDTQYF. CDR3 sequence (DNA): TGTGCCAGCAGCTTGGGGGTTGGAACAGATACGCAGTATTTT.